Reported below is one T cell receptor (beta chain). The antigen remains undetermined. This entry is derived from a study of PD-1 blockade in mismatch repair-deficient tumors. About the research overall: Enrolled about 2012-2016, patients had progressing, pretreated mismatch repair-deficient cancers of 12 types. Points from the study as a whole: After pembrolizumab, tumor-resident clones rose rapidly, then generally contracted before radiologic responses.

V lost 6 bases to trimming and J lost 2 bases; unmatched junction nucleotides: 6. The CDR3 spans 14 residues. Per the germline V gene, CDR1 is MNHEY and CDR2 is SVGAGI. Mismatch repair deficiency was confirmed in all patients, by PCR or immunohistochemistry. Sequenced by immunoSEQ multiplex PCR; TCRdb stores in-frame clones only, minus some. Of 40,000 to 60,000 clones in the sample, approximately 78% were seen once. The sequencing used peripheral blood, collected 4 weeks after starting pembrolizumab. The chain joins TRBV6-5 to TRBJ2-7; the match to TRBD1 covers 8 bases. The receptor comes from an adult with mismatch repair-deficient cancer. The CDR3 DNA sequence: TGTGCCAGCAGGCCCCCGGACAGGGCCTACGAGCAGTACTTC. This encodes CASRPPDRAYEQYF.